Below, 24 T cell receptor beta chains from the same sample are listed, as sequenced in a study of cytomegalovirus exposure and HLA in healthy donors. PCR involved 60 Vbeta and 13 Jbeta primers. The method was immunoSEQ multiplex PCR; TCRdb's version includes in-frame clones alone and lacks a portion of them. The data contain some 150,000 clones, roughly 80% of them singletons. Sequencing used PBMCs. These receptors were collected from a man aged 35 to 55 in good health and CMV-seronegative.

V usage is TRBV28 and J usage is TRBJ1-6, with 7 nucleotides matching TRBD1. The germline V gene encodes CDR1 MDHEN and CDR2 SYDVKM. V lost 2 bases to trimming and J lost 13 bases; unmatched junction nucleotides: 2. The CDR3 is 12 amino acids. The CDR3 DNA is TGTGCCAGCAGTTTAACAGGGGCTCCCCTCCACTTT. Translation gives CASSLTGAPLHF.

This chain uses TRBV2 with TRBJ1-2; 7 positions match TRBD1. The CDR3 runs to 16 residues. CDR1 and CDR2 (germline): SNHLY, FYNNEI. Trimming at V came to 6 bases and at J to 0 bases, leaving 10 bases not matched to a gene. CDR3 sequence (DNA): TGTGCCAGCAGGGCCCCCAAGACAGGGCCTAACTATGGCTACACCTTC. Translating it yields CASRAPKTGPNYGYTF.

The chain has TRBV7-9 and TRBJ1-1; 8 nucleotides agree with TRBD1. Germline V CDR1 and CDR2: SEHNR, FQNEAQ (reference sequence). V gave up 5 bases and J gave up 6 bases; unmatched junction bases: 11. This CDR3 contains 15 residues. The CDR3 DNA is TGTGCCAGCAGCGACGGGACAGGTCCAGGGGCTGAAGCTTTCTTT. Translating gives CASSDGTGPGAEAFF.

The CDR3, as DNA: TGTGCCAGCAGCTCCCCGGAGGACGGGGGTCCCTCCTACGAGCAGTACTTC. This encodes CASSSPEDGGPSYEQYF. The V call is TRBV7-8, the J call TRBJ2-7; maybe TRBD2 (6 bases). The CDR3 is 17 amino acids. Trimming left V 4 bases short and J 0 bases short, with 19 bases between. The germline V gene has CDR1 SGHVS and CDR2 FQNEAQ.

The chain is built from TRBV10-1 and TRBJ1-4; no reliable D call. The CDR3 has 15 residues. V lost 4 bases and J lost 4, with 13 bases in between. Per the germline V gene, CDR1 is WNHNN and CDR2 is SYGVQD (reference sequence). In DNA form, the CDR3 reads TGCGCCAGCAGTGCGGGGAGCGCCGGTAATGAAAAACTGTTTTTT. Encoded protein: CASSAGSAGNEKLFF.

The gene calls are TRBV12-5 and TRBJ2-2; D remains unclear. The germline V gene has CDR1 LGHNT and CDR2 FRNRAP. V lost 1 base, J lost 5 bases, and 2 bases lay in between. The CDR3 has 12 amino acids. CDR3 bases: TGTGCTAGTGGTTTGGCTACCGGGGAGCTGTTTTTT. This sequence encodes CASGLATGELFF.

V and J are TRBV5-1 and TRBJ1-2; D unresolved. Germline CDR1 reads SGHRS; CDR2 reads YFSETQ. The V gene lost 4 bases and the J gene lost 8 bases, with 18 bases spanning the gap. This CDR3 is 14 amino acids long. As DNA, the CDR3 is TGCGCCAGCAGCCCTGAGGCAGACCTTTGGGGCTACACCTTC. Protein sequence: CASSPEADLWGYTF.

The J gene is TRBJ2-1, the V gene TRBV30; 11 bases line up with TRBD1. The V gene end was trimmed by 1 base and the J gene end by 2 bases; junction bases not matched to a gene: 1. The length of the CDR3 is 15 residues. CDR1 is GTSNPN, CDR2 SVGIG, per germline (reference sequence). The CDR3 DNA sequence: TGTGCCTGGAGTGAGGGACAGGGGGCCTACAATGAGCAGTTCTTC. It codes for CAWSEGQGAYNEQFF.

The sample holds one count of this clone. V is TRBV5-6 and J is TRBJ2-7; 9 nucleotides line up with TRBD1. This CDR3 region has 19 residues. Germline CDR1 reads SGHDT; CDR2 reads YYEEEE. Losses at the gene ends were 2 bases for V and 3 bases for J; bases not matched to a gene: 18. This chain's CDR3 is CASSFSGTGYSTRLYEQYF. As DNA, the CDR3 is TGTGCCAGCAGCTTTTCCGGGACAGGGTATAGTACCAGACTCTACGAGCAGTACTTC.

This clone was observed a single time. V gene TRBV6-5 combines with J gene TRBJ2-7; D possibly corresponds to TRBD1 (6 bases). Germline loops: CDR1 MNHEY, CDR2 SVGAGI. Trimming stripped 2 bases from V and 4 bases from J, with 15 bases between. The CDR3 length is 15 residues. CDR3 residues: CASSYQGPPPYEQYF. The DNA for the CDR3 is TGTGCCAGCAGTTACCAGGGGCCGCCCCCTTACGAGCAGTACTTC.

This sequence joins TRBV25-1 and TRBJ1-2; TRBD1 matches 9 bases. Per the germline V gene, CDR1 is MGHDK and CDR2 is SYGVNS. The length of the CDR3 is 14 residues. The V and J ends lost 5 bases and 4 bases, in that order; junction bases with no gene match: 5. The CDR3 reads CASSRDRDRYGYTF. The CDR3 DNA follows: TGTGCCAGCAGTCGGGACAGGGATCGCTATGGCTACACCTTC.

This clone was seen a single time. The genes are TRBV28 and TRBJ1-1; a weak D match, TRBD1 (6 bases). Germline V gene lookup returns CDR1 MDHEN and CDR2 SYDVKM. V lost 6 bases and J 3 bases, leaving 17 bases between the germline ends. This CDR3 has 15 amino acids. CDR3 nucleotide sequence: TGTGCCAGCAGATTTAGCGGGGGCAAGCACACTGAAGCTTTCTTT. Protein: CASRFSGGKHTEAFF.

The chain couples TRBV27 to TRBJ2-2, with 7 bases aligning to TRBD1. CDR1 and CDR2 (germline): MNHEY, SMNVEV (reference sequence). The CDR3 is 14 residues long. V trimming: 7 bases; J trimming: 1 base; junction bases outside the gene matches: 3. CDR3 sequence reads: CASKGALNTGELFF. CDR3 DNA: TGTGCCAGCAAGGGGGCTTTGAACACCGGGGAGCTGTTTTTT.

A note on this clone: Compared with germline, one end of the junction differs, possibly owing to a read error. Other nucleotide sequences in the sample specify the same CDR3. J is TRBJ2-7 and V is TRBV13; TRBD1 might be the D (6 bases). Germline CDR1 is PRHDT and CDR2 is FYEKMQ (reference sequence). The CDR3 has 14 amino acids. The CDR3 region has the DNA TGTGCCAGCAGCTTCCGGACAGACTCCTATGAGCAGTACTTC. Translating it yields CASSFRTDSYEQYF.

The V call is TRBV7-2, the J call TRBJ2-5; TRBD1 matches at 7 bases. CDR1 is SGHTA and CDR2 is FQGNSA in the germline V gene. CDR3 size: 13 residues. V lost 5 bases to trimming and J lost 4 bases; unmatched junction nucleotides: 4. CDR3 DNA sequence: TGTGCCAGCAGCCGACAGGGAAGAGAGACCCAGTACTTC. Translating it yields CASSRQGRETQYF.

The genes are TRBV28 and TRBJ2-4; 7 nucleotides match TRBD1. CDR1 is MDHEN, CDR2 SYDVKM, per germline. There are 17 residues in the CDR3. The J segment lost 0 bases and the V segment lost 5 bases, leaving 10 bases of the junction unmatched. Here the CDR3 reads CASSPEDRVQAKNIQYF. CDR3 bases: TGTGCCAGCAGTCCAGAAGACAGGGTCCAAGCCAAAAACATTCAGTACTTC.

The chain recombines TRBV6-5 with TRBJ1-2; a weak D match, TRBD1 (5 bases). The germline V and J ends were trimmed by 8 bases and 4 bases, with 20 bases remaining between them. The CDR3 is 15 amino acids. Germline values: CDR1 MNHEY, CDR2 SVGAGI. In DNA, the CDR3 is TGTGCCAGCGGCACCATAAAGCAGGGAGGCTATGGCTACACCTTC. As protein: CASGTIKQGGYGYTF.

This clone turned up a few times. The chain employs TRBV9 and TRBJ2-2; a weak D match, TRBD1 (6 bases). Germline CDR1 SGDLS, CDR2 YYNGEE. This CDR3 is built from 15 residues. Deletions cut 4 bases from V and 5 bases from J, with 15 bases between. CDR3: CASSTGTLGTGELFF. The DNA for the CDR3 is TGTGCCAGCAGCACCGGGACACTGGGAACCGGGGAGCTGTTTTTT. Together with reference TRBV9 and TRBJ2-2, the CDR3 gives the full variable domain: DSGVTQTPKHLITATGQRVTLRCSPRSGDLSVYWYQQSLDQGLQFLIQYYNGEERAKGNILERFSAQQFPDLHSELNLSSLELGDSALYFCASSTGTLGTGELFFGEGSRLTVL.

As regards this clone: Within the sample, other DNA sequences also encode this same CDR3. The V gene is TRBV28, the J gene TRBJ1-6, with D possibly TRBD1 on 5 matching bases. The CDR3 sequence is 17 residues long. Per the germline V gene, CDR1 is MDHEN and CDR2 is SYDVKM. Between the trimmed V and J ends, which lost 6 bases and 0 bases, there was a span of 15 bases. This chain's CDR3 is CASSSDSESSYNSPLHF. For the CDR3, the DNA is TGTGCCAGCAGCTCTGACAGTGAGAGCTCCTATAATTCACCCCTCCACTTT.

For this clone: A read error may produce the germline difference seen at one junction end. This chain links TRBV7-7 with TRBJ2-5, with D tentatively TRBD2 (6 bases). Germline V gene sequence: CDR1 SSHAT, CDR2 FNYEAQ (reference sequence). This CDR3 is built from 13 residues. Here the CDR3 reads CASSPGGQETQYF. CDR3 bases: TGTGCTAGCAGCCCCGGGGGCCAAGAGACCCAGTACTTC. Full variable domain (outside the CDR3, taken from reference TRBV7-7 and TRBJ2-5): GAGVSQSPRYKVTKRGQDVTLRCDPISSHATLYWYQQALGQGPEFLTYFNYEAQPDKSGLPSDRFSAERPEGSISTLTIQRTEQRDSAMYRCASSPGGQETQYFGPGTRLLVL.

This chain joins TRBV29-1 and TRBJ2-2, with D perhaps TRBD1 (5 bases). CDR1 and CDR2 (germline): SQVTM, ANQGSEA. V lost 5 bases, J lost 2 bases, and 9 bases lay in between. The CDR3 is made up of 13 amino acids. Written as DNA, the CDR3 is TGCAGCGTTAGCAGGGAAAACACCGGGGAGCTGTTTTTT. Translation gives CSVSRENTGELFF.

This clone has only a few counts. The rearrangement links TRBV5-6 to TRBJ1-1; 10 bases align to TRBD1. This CDR3 has 15 amino acids. From germline, CDR1 is SGHDT and CDR2 YYEEEE. V shed 0 bases and J 6 bases; nucleotides not matched to a gene: 5. The CDR3 nucleotides read TGTGCCAGCAGCTTGGCTTGGACAGGGGGACCTGAAGCTTTCTTT. This sequence encodes CASSLAWTGGPEAFF.

The V and J genes are TRBV30 and TRBJ1-1; weak D call: TRBD1 (5 bases). V shed 0 bases and J shed 1 base, with 9 bases lying between them. The germline V gene has CDR1 GTSNPN and CDR2 SVGIG (reference sequence). This CDR3 has 14 amino acids. The CDR3, as DNA: TGTGCCTGGAGTGTACTCGACAGGAACACTGAAGCTTTCTTT. It codes for CAWSVLDRNTEAFF.

J is TRBJ2-2 and V is TRBV4-2; TRBD2 might be the D (6 bases). This CDR3 region has 21 residues. V lost 0 bases to trimming and J lost 0 bases, with 23 bases between them. Looked up from germline, CDR1 is LGHNA and CDR2 is YNFKEQ. CDR3 sequence: CASSQDLMRGPEIANTGELFF. The DNA of the CDR3 is TGTGCCAGCAGCCAAGATCTTATGCGGGGCCCCGAAATCGCGAACACCGGGGAGCTGTTTTTT.